The T cell receptor beta chain under discussion was sequenced for a study of T-cell memory formation after mild COVID-19. As for the study in general: Clusters were largely donor specific.

Germline V CDR1 and CDR2: DFQATT, SNEGSKA (reference sequence). V was cut by 5 bases and J by 2 bases, with 12 bases left in between. The CDR3 extends over 13 amino acids. TCR alpha and TCR beta cDNA libraries with sample barcodes and UMIs came from 5'RACE using constant-segment primers. TCRdb passed the 5' RACE reads through MiXCR, listing each CDR3 protein once. This sample has 470,000 or so distinct CDR3 sequences; roughly 18% occur once, and the top ten carry roughly an eighth. This clonotype was recorded a few times. The sequenced material came from PBMCs or a T cell subset sorted from them (not recorded which). The TCR sequence derives from an adult woman who had mild COVID-19 (a few samples of this study predate the infection). Cell type and time point are not known. The rearrangement uses TRBV20-1 and TRBJ1-2, with D possibly being TRBD1 (5 bases). The chain's CDR3 is CSAPRGGNYGYTF. In DNA form, the CDR3 reads TGCAGTGCTCCCCGGGGGGGGAACTATGGCTACACCTTC.